Following are 2 T cell receptor beta chains from one sample sequenced in a study of cytomegalovirus exposure and HLA in healthy donors. The primer mix had 60 Vbeta and 13 Jbeta primers. Assay used: immunoSEQ multiplex PCR; TCRdb lists only in-frame clones, some missing. The sample yields about 240,000 clones, 81% seen once. Input material: PBMCs. These receptors all come from a woman between 55 and 75 years old in good health and CMV-seropositive.

The chain employs TRBV6-1 and TRBJ2-2, with 11 bases lining up with TRBD2. This CDR3 comprises 15 residues. The junction had 4 bases not matched to a gene; V was cut back by 6 bases and J by 4 bases. Germline V CDR1 and CDR2: MNHNS, SASEGT. The CDR3 spells CASRLTSGSTGELFF. CDR3 nucleotides: TGTGCCAGCAGATTAACTAGCGGGAGCACCGGGGAGCTGTTTTTT.

As for this clone: It is likely a read error, because the conserved phenylalanine at the end of the CDR3 is missing. Because the CDR3's place on the DNA is in doubt, the DNA is left out and the CDR3 is given as listed by TCRdb. The chain links TRBV29-1 to TRBJ1-2; TRBD1, the table's D call, was not compared with the DNA. Germline V lookup: CDR1 SQVTM, CDR2 ANQGSEA. The CDR3 contains 14 residues when both ends are counted. The CDR3 protein is CSVEGDLGADTQFP.